These T cell receptor beta chains were read from a single sample in a study of beta chain features in type 1 diabetes. Sequencing was performed with immunoSEQ multiplex PCR; in TCRdb, only in-frame clones are kept and a portion is missing. Of about 30,000 clones in the sample, around 54% were seen once. Sample: Tregs from blood. All receptors come from a woman under 30 with type 1 diabetes. Each CDR3 is given with its conserved first and last residue. A D gene is named only where the DNA matches it firmly. Some rows mark clone size as missing; the rest say once, few, many or name a class of expanded clone.

length	J	size	D	V	DNA	CDR3
14	TRBJ1-1	once	TRBD1	TRBV5-4	TGTGCCAGCAGCTCCCGACAGGGGAACACTGAAGCTTTCTTT	CASSSRQGNTEAFF
14	TRBJ1-2	few	TRBD1	TRBV7-2	TGTGCCAGCAGCCCCGGACAGGAGTCCTATGGCTACACCTTC	CASSPGQESYGYTF
14	TRBJ2-1	few	-	TRBV19	TGTGCCAGTAGTCCGGGATCAAGAATAGATGAGCAGTTCTTC	CASSPGSRIDEQFF
16	TRBJ2-2	-	-	TRBV5-6	TGTGCCAGCAGCCGCGAGACTGGCTTAGACACCGGGGAGCTGTTTTTT	CASSRETGLDTGELFF
12	TRBJ2-1	-	TRBD2	TRBV13	TGTGCCAGCGGACTAGCGGGAGGTGAGCAGTTCTTC	CASGLAGGEQFF
13	TRBJ1-2	few	TRBD1	TRBV29-1	TGCAGCGTTGTGACAGGGCGGGGTTATGGCTACACCTTC	CSVVTGRGYGYTF
17	TRBJ2-7	once	TRBD1	TRBV4-2	TGTGCCAGCAGCCAAGAGGAGGCGAGACAGGGGGGATACGAGCAGTACTTC	CASSQEEARQGGYEQYF
15	TRBJ1-2	-	-	TRBV5-1	TGCGCCAGCAGCTCCCCCGGAGTCTCTAACTATGGCTACACCTTC	CASSSPGVSNYGYTF
17	TRBJ2-5	-	-	TRBV5-4	TGTGCCAGCAGCCAAAGTGGTGGTTTGTCGAGTGTAGAGACCCAGTACTTC	CASSQSGGLSSVETQYF
21	TRBJ2-1	-	-	TRBV14	TGTGCCAGCAGCCAAGACCGACAGGACCGGAATGATCAAGTCCATTCCAATGAGCAGTTCTTC	CASSQDRQDRNDQVHSNEQFF
13	TRBJ2-5	few	TRBD2	TRBV7-2	TGTGCCAGTTCTTGGACTAGAAGAGAGACCCAGTACTTC	CASSWTRRETQYF
16	TRBJ2-1	-	-	TRBV7-9	TGTGCCAGCAGCTTAAGGAGGAGCGGCCAGTACAATGAGCAGTTCTTC	CASSLRRSGQYNEQFF
13	TRBJ2-1	few	-	TRBV7-2	TGTGCCAGCAGCTTAGGACTTCACAATGAGCAGTTCTTC	CASSLGLHNEQFF
15	TRBJ2-3	-	TRBD1	TRBV25-1	TGTGCCAGCAGTGAAGACAGGGTATATGCAGATACGCAGTATTTT	CASSEDRVYADTQYF
13	TRBJ1-5	-	-	TRBV7-2	TGTGCCAGCAGCTTCCGGGGGTACCAGCCCCAGCATTTT	CASSFRGYQPQHF
14	TRBJ2-7	-	-	TRBV6-1	TGTGCCAGCAGTGAGGGTGGCGGGATCTACGAGCAGTACTTC	CASSEGGGIYEQYF
16	TRBJ2-3	few	-	TRBV12-5	TGTGCTAGTGGTTTGGCAAGGACCACCGAGGGAGATACGCAGTATTTT	CASGLARTTEGDTQYF
15	TRBJ2-5	medium-sized	TRBD1	TRBV19	TGTGCCAGTAGTCTACAGGGGGCAACCCCAGAGACCCAGTACTTC	CASSLQGATPETQYF
14	TRBJ1-4	medium-sized	TRBD1	TRBV5-4	TGTGCCAGCAGCCTTACAGGGGTAAATGAAAAACTGTTTTTT	CASSLTGVNEKLFF
16	TRBJ2-1	-	TRBD2	TRBV7-9	TGTGCCAGCAGCCCCCTGGGAGGGAGGATAGTGAATGAGCAGTTCTTC	CASSPLGGRIVNEQFF
16	TRBJ2-2	-	-	TRBV30	TGTGCCTGGAGTGTACGGTGGGAGAGATCCACCGGGGAGCTGTTTTTT	CAWSVRWERSTGELFF
16	TRBJ2-5	-	-	TRBV19	TGTGCCAGTAAGCAGCGGAGAGGGCTCTCTGGAGAGACCCAGTACTTC	CASKQRRGLSGETQYF
11	TRBJ2-1	few	-	TRBV20-1	TGCAGTGCTAAACTGAACAATGAGCAGTTCTTC	CSAKLNNEQFF
12	TRBJ2-1	-	-	TRBV28	TGTGCCAGCAGTTATTTAGCGGATGAGCAGTTCTTC	CASSYLADEQFF
15	TRBJ2-1	-	-	TRBV7-2	TGTGCCAGCAGCTCCCAGGTTTCAGTCTACAATGAGCAGTTCTTC	CASSSQVSVYNEQFF
16	TRBJ1-5	few	TRBD1	TRBV18	TGTGCCAGCTCAGAACTTCCCGGGACAGGCAATCAGCCCCAGCATTTT	CASSELPGTGNQPQHF
17	TRBJ2-6	-	TRBD1	TRBV5-1	TGCGCCAGCAGCCCCGGACAGGGCAGCTCTGGGGCCAACGTCCTGACTTTC	CASSPGQGSSGANVLTF
16	TRBJ2-1	few	TRBD2	TRBV10-3	TGTGCCATCAGTGAGTCGGAACTAGCGGACGACAATGAGCAGTTCTTC	CAISESELADDNEQFF
13	TRBJ2-1	few	-	TRBV7-2	TGTGCCAGCAGCTTAGGACAATACAATGAGCAGTTCTTC	CASSLGQYNEQFF
12	TRBJ1-1	-	-	TRBV30	TGTGCCTGGAGTGCCAGGGACACTGAAGCTTTCTTT	CAWSARDTEAFF
15	TRBJ2-1	-	TRBD2	TRBV2	TGTGCCAGCAGACCCCTAGCGGGAGTCTACAATGAGCAGTTCTTC	CASRPLAGVYNEQFF
15	TRBJ1-5	once	TRBD1	TRBV19	TGTGCCAGTAGGCAGGGGGCAGGGGTTAATCAGCCCCAGCATTTT	CASRQGAGVNQPQHF
11	TRBJ1-2	-	-	TRBV7-2	TGTGCCAGCACCCGGGAAGGTGGCTACACCTTC	CASTREGGYTF
12	TRBJ2-5	-	-	TRBV10-2	TGCGCCAGCAGTGCCCAACAAGAGACCCAGTACTTC	CASSAQQETQYF
15	TRBJ2-1	few	TRBD2	TRBV4-1	TGCGCCAGCAGCCTGACTAGCGGGAGATACAATGAGCAGTTCTTC	CASSLTSGRYNEQFF
16	TRBJ2-1	few	TRBD2	TRBV11-2	TGTGCCAGCAGCTTAGAGGGCGGGAGGGCCTTAGGTGAGCAGTTCTTC	CASSLEGGRALGEQFF
15	TRBJ2-7	-	TRBD2	TRBV6-5	TGTGCCGTCAGGCGAAAAGCGGGAGGCTCCTACGAGCAGTACTTC	CAVRRKAGGSYEQYF
18	TRBJ1-3	few	TRBD1	TRBV16	TGTGCCAGCAGCCAATCCCCTCCGGGACAGGAGCCCCGAAACACCATATATTTT	CASSQSPPGQEPRNTIYF